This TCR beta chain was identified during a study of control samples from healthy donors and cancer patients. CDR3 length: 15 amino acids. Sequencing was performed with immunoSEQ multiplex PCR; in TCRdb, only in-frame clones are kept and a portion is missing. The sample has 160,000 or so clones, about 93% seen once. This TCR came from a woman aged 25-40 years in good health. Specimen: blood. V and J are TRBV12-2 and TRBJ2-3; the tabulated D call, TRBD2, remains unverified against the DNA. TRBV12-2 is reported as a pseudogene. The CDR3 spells CASRPERGSTDTQYF. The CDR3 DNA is TGTGCAAGTCGCCCCGAGCGGGGTAGCACAGATACGCAGTATTTT.